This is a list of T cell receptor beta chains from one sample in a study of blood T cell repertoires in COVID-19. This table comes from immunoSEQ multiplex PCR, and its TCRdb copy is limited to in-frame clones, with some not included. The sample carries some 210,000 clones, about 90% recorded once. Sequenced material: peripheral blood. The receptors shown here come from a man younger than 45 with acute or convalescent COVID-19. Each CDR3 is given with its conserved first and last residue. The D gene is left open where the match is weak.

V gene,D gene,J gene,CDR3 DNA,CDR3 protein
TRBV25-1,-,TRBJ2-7,TGTGCCAGCAGTGAATATGTCTCCCCTCTCGAGCAGTACTTC,CASSEYVSPLEQYF
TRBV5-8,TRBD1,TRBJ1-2,TGTGCCAGCAGCTTTCCGGGACAGGGGGCCCTCTATGGCTACACCTTC,CASSFPGQGALYGYTF
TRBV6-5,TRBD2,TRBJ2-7,TGTGCCAGCAGTTCACATAGCGGGAGAGTCAACGAGCAGTACTTC,CASSSHSGRVNEQYF
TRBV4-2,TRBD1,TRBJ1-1,TGTGCCAGCAGCCAATCGGGACAGGGGGTCGCAGCTTTCTTT,CASSQSGQGVAAFF
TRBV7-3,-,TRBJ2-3,TGTGCCAGCAGCTTCAGGGGCGCAGATACGCAGTATTTT,CASSFRGADTQYF
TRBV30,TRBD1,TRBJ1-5,TGTGCCTGGAGAGACAGGGTTAGCAATCAGCCCCAGCATTTT,CAWRDRVSNQPQHF
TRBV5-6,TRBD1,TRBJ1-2,TGTGCCAGCAGCTTGTGGTCAGGGGGCGCTTTTGGGAATGGCTACACCTTC,CASSLWSGGAFGNGYTF
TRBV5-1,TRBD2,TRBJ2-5,TGCGCCAGCAGTTCTAGCGGGAGAAAAGAGACCCAGTACTTC,CASSSSGRKETQYF
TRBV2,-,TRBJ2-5,TGTGCCAGCAGGGTAGTCGAGACCCAGTACTTC,CASRVVETQYF
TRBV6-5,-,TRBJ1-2,TGTGCCAGCATCGGACAGTTAGCTAACTATGGCTACACCTTC,CASIGQLANYGYTF
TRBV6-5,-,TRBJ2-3,TGTGCCAGCAGTTACTCTGGTCCCGGGTTTGGGGATACGCAGTATTTT,CASSYSGPGFGDTQYF
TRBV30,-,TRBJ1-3,TGTGCCTGGAGAGGACGCAGGGCTGGAAACACCATATATTTT,CAWRGRRAGNTIYF
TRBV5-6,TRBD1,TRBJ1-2,TGTGCCAGCAGCTCGGGACAGGGTTTATACTACACCTTC,CASSSGQGLYYTF
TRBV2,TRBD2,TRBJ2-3,TGTGCCAGCAGTGTAATAGCGGGTAGGGATACGCAGTATTTT,CASSVIAGRDTQYF
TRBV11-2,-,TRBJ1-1,TGTGCCAGCAGCTTGGAGCTCCTTGGTGACACTGAAGCTTTCTTT,CASSLELLGDTEAFF